This entry lists 29 T cell receptor beta chains sequenced from one sample in a study of T-cell memory formation after mild COVID-19. Each CDR3 protein is one row after TCRdb ran MiXCR on the 5' RACE reads. The data contain about 350,000 distinct CDR3 sequences, roughly 13% of them singletons. Source material: PBMCs or a T cell subset sorted from them (not recorded which). These receptors all come from a man between 18 and 29 years old who had mild COVID-19 (a few samples of this study predate the infection). Cell type and time point are not known.

This clonotype came up a few times. The rearrangement joins TRBV7-8 to TRBJ2-2, with D tentatively TRBD1 or TRBD2 (5 bases each). Trimming removed 5 bases at V and 7 bases at J, with 17 bases between. Germline CDR1 SGHVS, CDR2 FQNEAQ. CDR3 length: 15 amino acids. The CDR3 DNA reads as TGTGCCAGCAGCCTAACGGGACCAAGGAGCGGGGAGCTGTTTTTT. The encoded protein is CASSLTGPRSGELFF.

This clonotype appeared a few times. The chain has TRBV4-3 and TRBJ1-1; D is uncertain. The CDR3 extends over 15 amino acids. From germline, CDR1 is LGHNA and CDR2 YSLEER. V was trimmed by 1 base and J by 1 base, leaving 10 bases between them. CDR3 DNA: TGCGCCAGCAGCCAAGTGGGTGCATGGAACACTGAAGCTTTCTTT. It codes for CASSQVGAWNTEAFF.

Ten or more counts support this clonotype. The rearrangement joins TRBV7-9 to TRBJ2-7; perhaps TRBD2 as D (6 bases). Germline V lookup: CDR1 SEHNR, CDR2 FQNEAQ (reference sequence). The CDR3 totals 13 residues. Trimming took off 3 bases at V and 3 bases at J, with 9 bases between the two ends. CDR3 protein: CASSLEGIYEQYV. Here the CDR3 DNA reads TGTGCCAGCAGCTTGGAGGGAATCTACGAGCAGTACGTC.

The chain is built from TRBV12-3 or TRBV12-4 and TRBJ2-1, with D possibly matching TRBD1 (6 bases). This CDR3 contains 14 residues. The ends were cut back, 5 bases at V and 8 bases at J, with 16 bases in the middle. For the CDR3, the DNA is TGTGCCAGCAGTGAACAGGGTCAGGGCGATGAGCAGTTCTTC. As protein: CASSEQGQGDEQFF.

CDR3 nucleotides: TGCAGTGCGGACCCACCCGGGGCCACTGAAGCTTTCTTT. This sequence encodes CSADPPGATEAFF. The V and J genes are TRBV20-1 and TRBJ1-1; TRBD1 is a possible D gene (5 bases). The V end was cut by 6 bases, the J end by 4 bases, with 15 bases between. This CDR3 spans 13 amino acids. Germline-derived CDR1 and CDR2 are DFQATT and SNEGSKA (reference sequence).

The V call is TRBV7-8, the J call TRBJ2-2, with 11 bases fitting TRBD1. The germline V gene encodes CDR1 SGHVS and CDR2 FQNEAQ. The CDR3 has 16 amino acids. Trimming took 5 bases from V and 8 from J; bases not matched to a gene: 10. CDR3 protein: CASSPRTGGAFGELFF. The CDR3, as DNA: TGTGCCAGCAGCCCGAGGACAGGGGGCGCATTTGGGGAGCTGTTTTTT. The complete variable domain, with remaining parts taken from reference TRBV7-8 and TRBJ2-2, reads GAGVSQSPRYKVAKRGQDVALRCDPISGHVSLFWYQQALGQGPEFLTYFQNEAQLDKSGLPSDRFFAERPEGSVSTLKIQRTQQEDSAVYLCASSPRTGGAFGELFFGEGSRLTVL.

Only a few counts were recorded for this clonotype. CDR3 nucleotide sequence: TGTGCCAGCAGCCGAGGACAGGGGAAAGAGACCCAGTACTTC. It yields the protein CASSRGQGKETQYF. The chain joins TRBV7-6 to TRBJ2-5; 9 nucleotides align to TRBD1. V trimming: 5 bases; J trimming: 3 bases; junction bases outside the gene matches: 4. Germline CDR1 is SGHVS and CDR2 is FNYEAQ. There are 14 residues in the CDR3.

The sample holds a few counts of this clonotype. The CDR3 protein is CASSFGGTVNTEAFF. The CDR3 DNA is TGTGCCAGCAGTTTTGGTGGGACGGTAAACACTGAAGCTTTCTTT. The chain joins TRBV12-3 or TRBV12-4 to TRBJ1-1; TRBD1 might be the D (5 bases). The V end was cut by 3 bases, the J end by 2 bases, with 13 bases between. There are 15 residues in the CDR3.

A few counts support this clonotype. J is TRBJ2-3 and V is TRBV25-1; no clear D. The CDR3 has 16 residues. With 4 bases removed from V and 2 bases from J, the gap between germline ends came to 16 bases. The germline V gene has CDR1 MGHDK and CDR2 SYGVNS. Here the CDR3 DNA reads TGTGCCAGCAGTGGGGGATGGGCCCCCCACACAGATACGCAGTATTTT. Translation: CASSGGWAPHTDTQYF.

The chain is built from TRBV11-2 and TRBJ2-7; D is uncertain. Trimming pared 1 base from V and 2 bases from J, leaving 9 bases between. CDR1 is SGHAT and CDR2 is FQNNGV in the germline V gene. CDR3 size: 14 residues. CDR3 sequence: CASSLVPSPYEQYF. For the CDR3, the DNA is TGTGCCAGCAGCTTAGTTCCCAGCCCCTACGAGCAGTACTTC. The entire variable domain, with the rest obtained from reference TRBV11-2 and TRBJ2-7, is as follows: EAGVAQSPRYKIIEKRQSVAFWCNPISGHATLYWYQQILGQGPKLLIQFQNNGVVDDSQLPKDRFSAERLKGVDSTLKIQPAKLEDSAVYLCASSLVPSPYEQYFGPGTRLTVT.

The rearrangement joins TRBV7-8 to TRBJ2-3; D gene uncertain. Trimming took off 5 bases at V and 0 bases at J, with 9 bases between the two ends. Per germline, CDR1 SGHVS and CDR2 FQNEAQ. The CDR3 contains 14 residues. For the CDR3, the DNA is TGTGCCAGCAGCGCCTGGTCTAGCACAGATACGCAGTATTTT. This codes for CASSAWSSTDTQYF.

The rearrangement uses TRBV7-2 and TRBJ2-3; 7 bases match TRBD1. Germline trimming cut 3 bases from V and 2 bases from J; bases unmatched to any gene: 5. Germline assignment: CDR1 SGHTA and CDR2 FQGNSA. The CDR3 has 15 residues. CDR3 sequence (DNA): TGTGCCAGCAGCTTTAGGGGGCGCCCCACAGATACGCAGTATTTT. It specifies CASSFRGRPTDTQYF.

This clonotype was seen at least ten times. The chain is built from TRBV7-9 and TRBJ2-7; D possibly matches TRBD1 or TRBD2 (5 bases each). V was shortened by 5 bases and J by 8 bases, with 13 bases between the two germline ends. The CDR3 is 12 amino acids. Germline CDR1 is SEHNR and CDR2 is FQNEAQ (reference sequence). The CDR3 DNA is TGTGCCAGCAGCCTAGACTACAGGAAGCAGTACTTC. Translating it yields CASSLDYRKQYF.

There are a few counts of this clonotype. The gene calls are TRBV7-9 and TRBJ1-4; TRBD1 matches 7 bases. This CDR3 is built from 15 residues. Looked up from germline, CDR1 is SEHNR and CDR2 is FQNEAQ (reference sequence). V shed 1 base, J shed 11 bases, and the junction held 10 bases outside the gene matches. The CDR3 region has the DNA TGTGCCAGCAGCTTAGGGGAGACAGGGACGGATAAACTGTTTTTT. It encodes CASSLGETGTDKLFF.

In its sample, this clonotype was seen once. One end of the junction does not line up with germline, which may come from a read error. The chain has TRBV4-2 and TRBJ1-1; tentative D call: TRBD1 (6 bases). The CDR3 totals 15 residues. Germline V gene data show CDR1 as LGHNA and CDR2 as YNFKEQ. The CDR3 spells CASSPEGWGDTDAFF. The DNA for the CDR3 is TGTGCCAGCAGCCCCGAAGGATGGGGGGACACTGATGCTTTCTTT.

The rearrangement joins TRBV5-1 to TRBJ1-1; D unresolved. Germline V gene lookup returns CDR1 SGHRS and CDR2 YFSETQ. The CDR3 has 14 residues. Trimming took off 1 base at V and 1 base at J, with 8 bases between the two ends. CDR3 in DNA: TGCGCCAGCAGCTTGAGGCCGGAGAACACTGAAGCTTTCTTT. It codes for CASSLRPENTEAFF.

This clonotype has only a few counts. This rearrangement joins TRBV6-5 to TRBJ2-7, with 10 bases aligning to TRBD2. V shed 4 bases and J 3 bases; nucleotides not matched to a gene: 6. Germline-derived CDR1 and CDR2 are MNHEY and SVGAGI. The CDR3 runs 15 residues. CDR3: CASSFSSSGGYEQYF. CDR3 DNA sequence: TGTGCCAGCAGTTTCTCATCTAGCGGGGGCTACGAGCAGTACTTC.

The chain has TRBV15 and TRBJ2-3, with 10 positions matching TRBD1. The CDR3 loop spans 18 amino acids. CDR1 and CDR2 from the germline V gene are LNHNV and YYDKDF (reference sequence). The V gene end was trimmed by 5 bases and the J gene end by 5 bases; junction bases not matched to a gene: 16. The CDR3 bases are TGTGCCACCAGCGTTCACTACTCCGGGACAGGGGCGAAAGATACGCAGTATTTT. Encoded protein: CATSVHYSGTGAKDTQYF. Using reference TRBV15 and TRBJ2-3 for the parts outside the CDR3, the full variable domain is DAMVIQNPRYQVTQFGKPVTLSCSQTLNHNVMYWYQQKSSQAPKLLFHYYDKDFNNEADTPDNFQSRRPNTSFCFLDIRSPGLGDTAMYLCATSVHYSGTGAKDTQYFGPGTRLTVL.

At least ten counts were recorded for this clonotype. The gene calls are TRBV9 and TRBJ2-5; 8 nucleotides agree with TRBD1. The CDR3 consists of 12 residues. After removal of 7 bases from V and 4 bases from J, the junction contained 3 bases not matched to a gene. CDR1 SGDLS and CDR2 YYNGEE come from the germline V gene. For the CDR3, the DNA is TGTGCCAGCTCCGACAGGGGAGAGACCCAGTACTTC. The encoded protein is CASSDRGETQYF.

The chain employs TRBV20-1 and TRBJ1-2; TRBD1 matches at 7 bases. Germline-derived CDR1 and CDR2 are DFQATT and SNEGSKA (reference sequence). The CDR3 loop spans 11 amino acids. The CDR3 is CSPRGESGYTF. Written as DNA, the CDR3 is TGCAGCCCCAGGGGGGAGTCGGGCTACACCTTC.

A few counts support this clonotype. CDR3: CASRDRGGPDTQYF. Written as DNA, the CDR3 is TGTGCCAGCAGAGACCGGGGGGGCCCAGATACGCAGTATTTT. The chain recombines TRBV6-2 or TRBV6-3 with TRBJ2-3, with 8 bases aligning to TRBD2. Germline V lookup: CDR1 MNHEY, CDR2 SVGEGT. The CDR3 extends over 14 amino acids. Germline trimming cut 6 bases from V and 4 bases from J; bases unmatched to any gene: 6.

This clonotype was seen more than once but under ten times. J is TRBJ1-5 and V is TRBV7-9, with 9 bases fitting TRBD1. V gave up 4 bases and J gave up 4 bases; unmatched junction bases: 11. Germline V lookup: CDR1 SEHNR, CDR2 FQNEAQ (reference sequence). The CDR3 consists of 17 residues. The CDR3: CASSYVGTGQRNQPQHF. In nucleotides, the CDR3 is TGTGCCAGCAGCTATGTCGGGACAGGGCAACGAAATCAGCCCCAGCATTTT. Drawing the rest from reference TRBV7-9 and TRBJ1-5, the complete variable domain is DTGVSQNPRHKITKRGQNVTFRCDPISEHNRLYWYRQTLGQGPEFLTYFQNEAQLEKSRLLSDRFSAERPKGSFSTLEIQRTEQGDSAMYLCASSYVGTGQRNQPQHFGDGTRLSIL.

This clonotype occurred a few times. The rearrangement links TRBV2 to TRBJ2-3; D gene uncertain. The CDR3 loop spans 14 amino acids. Trimming cost V 5 bases and J 0 bases, with 9 bases left between them. Germline loops: CDR1 SNHLY, CDR2 FYNNEI. The CDR3 DNA is TGTGCCAGCAGTCCCTCAGTCAGCACAGATACGCAGTATTTT. Protein sequence: CASSPSVSTDTQYF.

The chain couples TRBV4-1 to TRBJ2-7; D is unclear. The V and J ends lost 5 bases and 2 bases respectively, with 13 bases between them. In germline, CDR1 is MGHRA, CDR2 YSYEKL. The CDR3 totals 14 residues. CDR3 protein: CASSMTTEAYEQYF. CDR3 sequence (DNA): TGCGCCAGCAGCATGACGACGGAAGCCTACGAGCAGTACTTC.

This chain connects TRBV7-2 to TRBJ1-6; no clear D. The CDR3 totals 16 residues. V dropped 5 bases and J dropped 9 bases, with 20 bases sitting between them. The germline V gene encodes CDR1 SGHTA and CDR2 FQGNSA. CDR3 bases: TGTGCCAGCAGCCCAGGTTTCCCCCACGGACCTTCACCCCTCCACTTT. It is translated as CASSPGFPHGPSPLHF.

This clonotype came up a few times. The chain couples TRBV29-1 to TRBJ1-4; 7 positions agree with TRBD1. Trimming removed 6 bases from V and 7 bases from J; junction bases left unmatched: 8. Germline V lookup: CDR1 SQVTM, CDR2 ANQGSEA. The CDR3 spans 13 residues. DNA of the CDR3: TGCAGCGTGGGCTCCGGGACAGCTGAAAAACTGTTTTTT. It yields the protein CSVGSGTAEKLFF.

J is TRBJ1-1 and V is TRBV30, with D possibly TRBD1 on 5 matching bases. This CDR3 has 14 amino acids. With 4 bases removed from V and 6 bases from J, the gap between germline ends came to 18 bases. Per the germline V gene, CDR1 is GTSNPN and CDR2 is SVGIG (reference sequence). The CDR3 here is CAWTITGPPAEAFF. The CDR3 DNA reads TGTGCCTGGACCATCACAGGACCCCCCGCTGAAGCTTTCTTT.

This clonotype appeared many times. The gene calls are TRBV7-2 and TRBJ2-1; 8 bases are shared with TRBD2. CDR1 is SGHTA and CDR2 is FQGNSA in the germline V gene. This CDR3 is built from 17 residues. Losses at the gene ends were 3 bases for V and 8 bases for J; bases not matched to a gene: 15. In nucleotides, the CDR3 is TGTGCCAGCAGCTTTGTTCCGCTACGGGGGGGCCCGGATGAGCAGTTCTTC. Its translation is CASSFVPLRGGPDEQFF.

The chain carries TRBV6-5 and TRBJ2-4, with D tentatively TRBD1 or TRBD2 (5 bases each). Looked up from germline, CDR1 is MNHEY and CDR2 is SVGAGI. Trimming pared 2 bases from V and 6 bases from J, leaving 11 bases between. The CDR3 loop spans 14 amino acids. In DNA, the CDR3 is TGTGCCAGCAGTTACGTCGGGGACCTAAACATTCAGTACTTC. It specifies CASSYVGDLNIQYF.